The 21 T cell receptor beta chains given below trace back to one sample, sequenced in a study of CD8 T cells in Susac syndrome. The RNA input was about 0.5 to 1 ug, and it was reverse transcribed with random hexamers. TCRdb processed the immunoSEQ multiplex PCR reads anew with MiXCR; each CDR3 protein has one entry. The sample has around 170,000 distinct CDR3 sequences; approximately 94% are singletons. The sequenced sample was CD4+ T cells from PBMCs. All receptors come from a human donor with Susac syndrome.

The chain uses TRBV6-5 and TRBJ2-2; 8 nucleotides line up with TRBD1. The ends lost 7 bases at V and 0 bases at J; junction bases unmatched: 4. CDR1 is MNHEY and CDR2 is SVGAGI in the germline V gene. The CDR3 extends over 15 amino acids. The CDR3 bases are TGTGCCAGCACCCCGGACAGGGCGAACACCGGGGAGCTGTTTTTT. Its protein is CASTPDRANTGELFF.

V and J are TRBV20-1 and TRBJ2-2, with 10 bases that match TRBD1. V lost 6 bases, J lost 6 bases, and 7 bases stayed unmatched. Germline values: CDR1 DFQATT, CDR2 SNEGSKA (reference sequence). CDR3 length equals 14 residues. The chain's CDR3 is CSASGQGWSGELFF. The CDR3, as DNA: TGCAGTGCGTCGGGACAGGGGTGGTCCGGGGAGCTGTTTTTT.

The chain links TRBV20-1 to TRBJ2-2, with TRBD2 matching over 8 bases. There are 14 residues in the CDR3. Germline values: CDR1 DFQATT, CDR2 SNEGSKA (reference sequence). Trimming took 4 bases from V and 4 from J; bases not matched to a gene: 5. CDR3 bases: TGCAGTGCTATGGGGACTAGGGGCACCGGGGAGCTGTTTTTT. Its protein is CSAMGTRGTGELFF.

This chain connects TRBV6-6 to TRBJ2-5, with 8 bases matching TRBD2. Per the germline V gene, CDR1 is MNHNY and CDR2 is SVGAGI (reference sequence). V trimming: 5 bases; J trimming: 5 bases; junction bases outside the gene matches: 4. CDR3 size: 13 residues. The CDR3 protein is CASSQTSAETQYF. The CDR3 bases are TGTGCCAGCAGTCAGACTAGCGCGGAGACCCAGTACTTC.

The CDR3 nucleotides are TGCGCCAGCAGCTTGGCTGGTCAGTTAATTGATGGCTACACCTTC. Protein: CASSLAGQLIDGYTF. The gene calls are TRBV5-1 and TRBJ1-2, with D uncertain. The CDR3 has 15 amino acids. V shed 0 bases and J shed 6 bases, with 15 bases lying between them. Germline V gene sequence: CDR1 SGHRS, CDR2 YFSETQ. The whole variable domain, filled in from reference TRBV5-1 and TRBJ1-2, reads KAGVTQTPRYLIKTRGQQVTLSCSPISGHRSVSWYQQTPGQGLQFLFEYFSETQRNKGNFPGRFSGRQFSNSRSEMNVSTLELGDSALYLCASSLAGQLIDGYTFGSGTRLTVV.

The CDR3 DNA reads TGTGCCACCAGCAGGGGGACACTGGCTAACTATGGCTACACCTTC. Translation gives CATSRGTLANYGYTF. The chain links TRBV15 to TRBJ1-2; maybe TRBD1 (6 bases). The CDR3 spans 15 residues. Trimming removed 3 bases at V and 0 bases at J, with 11 bases between. Germline CDR1 is LNHNV and CDR2 is YYDKDF (reference sequence).

The CDR3 loop is CASSPLGQSSGANVLTF. As DNA, the CDR3 is TGTGCCAGCTCACCCTTGGGACAGAGCTCTGGGGCCAACGTCCTGACTTTC. V usage is TRBV18 and J usage is TRBJ2-6; 7 bases align to TRBD1. The CDR3 runs 17 residues. CDR1 KGHSH and CDR2 LQKENI come from the germline V gene. J gave up 0 bases and V 3 bases, and 5 bases lay outside the gene matches. Full variable domain (remainder filled in from reference TRBV18 and TRBJ2-6): NAGVMQNPRHLVRRRGQEARLRCSPMKGHSHVYWYRQLPEEGLKFMVYLQKENIIDESGMPKERFSAEFPKEGPSILRIQQVVRGDSAAYFCASSPLGQSSGANVLTFGAGSRLTVL.

The chain recombines TRBV5-4 with TRBJ1-2; 9 bases fit TRBD1. Germline assignment: CDR1 SGHNT and CDR2 YYREEE (reference sequence). The CDR3 sequence is 14 residues long. V was clipped by 2 bases and J by 6 bases; unmatched bases: 5. CDR3 residues: CASSFRDRVHGYTF. The CDR3 region has the DNA TGTGCCAGCAGCTTCCGGGACAGGGTCCATGGCTACACCTTC.

About this clonotype: Lacking the conserved final phenylalanine or tryptophan, this CDR3 likely reflects a read error. The chain carries TRBV29-1 and TRBJ2-3; D gene unclear. Deletions cut 7 bases from V and 0 bases from J, with 11 bases between. In germline, CDR1 is SQVTM, CDR2 ANQGSEA. This CDR3 comprises 13 residues. This CDR3 reads CSAVGGSTDTQYL. As DNA, the CDR3 is TGCAGCGCCGTGGGTGGGAGCACAGATACGCAGTATTTG.

This clonotype was seen once. The gene calls are TRBV13 and TRBJ2-3; 9 bases are shared with TRBD2. Trimming removed 1 base from V and 0 bases from J; junction bases left unmatched: 5. Germline V gene data show CDR1 as PRHDT and CDR2 as FYEKMQ (reference sequence). The CDR3 contains 17 residues. This CDR3 is CASSLDGLAGSTDTQYF. CDR3 sequence (DNA): TGTGCCAGCAGCTTAGACGGGCTAGCGGGGAGCACAGATACGCAGTATTTT.

The CDR3 sequence: CATSDSGQVGTDTQYF. The CDR3 bases are TGTGCCACCAGTGATTCGGGACAGGTGGGCACAGATACGCAGTATTTT. The chain uses TRBV24-1 and TRBJ2-3, with 8 positions matching TRBD1. J lost 1 base, V lost 2 bases, and 4 bases had no gene match. The CDR3 has 16 residues. Germline V CDR1 and CDR2: KGHDR, SFDVKD.

V and J are TRBV6-1 and TRBJ2-1; perhaps TRBD1 as D (6 bases). Per germline, CDR1 MNHNS and CDR2 SASEGT. V lost 6 bases to trimming and J lost 12 bases, with 21 bases between them. The CDR3 is 14 amino acids. The CDR3 reads CASRLLEAGTRQFF. The CDR3 region has the DNA TGTGCCAGCAGACTACTCGAAGCCGGGACACGGCAGTTCTTC.

V gene TRBV30 combines with J gene TRBJ1-3; D uncertain. This CDR3 has 11 amino acids. Trimming shortened V by 5 bases and J by 0 bases, and 2 bases separated the two germline ends. Looked up from germline, CDR1 is GTSNPN and CDR2 is SVGIG (reference sequence). This CDR3 reads CAWDSGNTIYF. The DNA for the CDR3 is TGTGCCTGGGACTCTGGAAACACCATATATTTT.

V gene TRBV27 combines with J gene TRBJ1-2; 8 positions agree with TRBD1. The junction had 10 bases not matched to a gene; V was cut back by 6 bases and J by 4 bases. This CDR3 has 15 amino acids. The germline V gene encodes CDR1 MNHEY and CDR2 SMNVEV (reference sequence). DNA for the CDR3: TGTGCCAGCAGCTTAAGACAGGGGAGAAGCTATGGCTACACCTTC. The encoded protein is CASSLRQGRSYGYTF.

The rearrangement uses TRBV15 and TRBJ1-5, with a weak D call TRBD1 (5 bases). Trimming pared 2 bases from V and 2 bases from J, leaving 16 bases between. Germline CDR1 reads LNHNV; CDR2 reads YYDKDF (reference sequence). The CDR3 loop spans 17 amino acids. CDR3: CATSRRLQGSGNQPQHF. DNA for the CDR3: TGTGCCACCAGCAGACGACTGCAGGGATCGGGCAATCAGCCCCAGCATTTT.

This chain uses TRBV3-1 with TRBJ2-4, with TRBD2 identical over 10 bases. The CDR3 covers 16 residues. The V gene's germline CDR1 is LGHDT and CDR2 YNNKEL (reference sequence). V dropped 2 bases and J dropped 3; count of bases not matched to a gene: 4. CDR3 nucleotide sequence: TGTGCCAGCAGCCAAAGTCTAGCGGGGGTCAAAAACATTCAGTACTTC. This sequence encodes CASSQSLAGVKNIQYF.

This clonotype showed up just once. The chain combines TRBV28 with TRBJ2-1, with unresolved D. The germline gives CDR1 MDHEN, CDR2 SYDVKM. The CDR3 spans 15 residues. Trimming pared 3 bases from V and 4 bases from J, leaving 13 bases between. This CDR3 reads CASSLGLTPYNEQFF. DNA for the CDR3: TGTGCCAGCAGTTTGGGCCTCACCCCTTACAATGAGCAGTTCTTC.

This clonotype was seen a single time. This chain uses TRBV27 with TRBJ1-5, with a weak D call TRBD1 (5 bases). Per germline, CDR1 MNHEY and CDR2 SMNVEV (reference sequence). V was pared by 0 bases and J by 7 bases, with 13 bases between. This CDR3 spans 15 amino acids. The CDR3 protein is CASSLSGAWGQPQHF. DNA of the CDR3: TGTGCCAGCAGTTTATCCGGGGCCTGGGGGCAGCCCCAGCATTTT.

V is TRBV6-1 and J is TRBJ2-5; 10 positions agree with TRBD2. Trimming cost V 2 bases and J 1 base; bases outside gene matches: 4. Per the germline V gene, CDR1 is MNHNS and CDR2 is SASEGT. This CDR3 is 16 amino acids long. The DNA for the CDR3 is TGTGCCAGCAGTGAATGGGCTAGCGGGGGCCAAGAGACCCAGTACTTC. As protein: CASSEWASGGQETQYF.

The rearrangement uses TRBV20-1 and TRBJ2-5, with D uncertain. Trimming took off 3 bases at V and 4 bases at J, with 18 bases between the two ends. The CDR3 covers 15 residues. Germline CDR1 DFQATT, CDR2 SNEGSKA (reference sequence). In DNA, the CDR3 is TGCAGTGCTAGCCCCCCCGGGTCTTCCTTAGAGACCCAGTACTTC. Translated: CSASPPGSSLETQYF.

The chain combines TRBV4-3 with TRBJ1-2; D not certain. CDR1 LGHNA and CDR2 YSLEER come from the germline V gene. CDR3 length: 14 amino acids. V was clipped by 4 bases and J by 3 bases, with 12 bases between them. In DNA, the CDR3 is TGCGCCAGCAGCCCCGAGGCGGACTACTATGGCTACACCTTC. Its protein product is CASSPEADYYGYTF.